Following are 6 T cell receptor beta chains from one sample sequenced in a study of T cell responses to AZD1222 COVID-19 vaccine. Clones were sequenced by immunoSEQ multiplex PCR, and TCRdb holds only the in-frame ones, with some missing. The table lists around 100,000 clones, about nine tenths of them singletons. The material sequenced was peripheral blood, taken on day 0 of AZD1222 vaccination. Receptor source: an adult in good health.

V gene TRBV5-3 combines with J gene TRBJ1-1; TRBD1 matches 7 bases. TRBV5-3 is flagged as an ORF with uncertain function. V gave up 4 bases and J gave up 3 bases; unmatched junction bases: 12. The CDR3 consists of 16 residues. The DNA of the CDR3 is TGTGCCAGAAGCCCGACAGGGTCGGGGGCCGACACTGAAGCTTTCTTT. This translates into CARSPTGSGADTEAFF.

The chain has TRBV28 and TRBJ1-1; D is perhaps TRBD1 (5 bases). The germline CDR1 and CDR2 sequences are MDHEN and SYDVKM. The V and J ends lost 3 bases and 1 base respectively, with 9 bases between them. The CDR3 consists of 14 residues. The CDR3, as DNA: TGTGCCAGCAGTTTTGGGGGATCGAACACTGAAGCTTTCTTT. The encoded protein is CASSFGGSNTEAFF.

V is TRBV6-2 or TRBV6-3 and J is TRBJ2-2; no clear D. V was shortened by 5 bases and J by 0 bases, with 16 bases between the two germline ends. This CDR3 has 17 amino acids. From germline, CDR1 is MNHEY and CDR2 SVGEGT. The chain's CDR3 is CASSPYLSLANTGELFF. DNA for the CDR3: TGTGCCAGCAGTCCCTACTTGAGTCTCGCGAACACCGGGGAGCTGTTTTTT.

V usage is TRBV5-6 and J usage is TRBJ1-3; D unresolved. The CDR3 contains 15 residues. The V gene lost 1 base and the J gene lost 1 base, with 9 bases spanning the gap. The germline V gene encodes CDR1 SGHDT and CDR2 YYEEEE. CDR3 amino acids: CASSLPEDSGNTIYF. DNA of the CDR3: TGTGCCAGCAGCTTGCCAGAGGATTCTGGAAACACCATATATTTT.

The V and J genes are TRBV2 and TRBJ2-7; D unresolved. The CDR3 runs 15 residues. V was cut by 7 bases and J by 2 bases, with 18 bases left in between. The germline V gene encodes CDR1 SNHLY and CDR2 FYNNEI. The CDR3 DNA is TGTGCCAGCAAAACAAACCGCGGAGAAGCCTACGAGCAGTACTTC. Its translation is CASKTNRGEAYEQYF.

This chain joins TRBV18 and TRBJ2-5; the D is unclear. V dropped 5 bases and J dropped 2 bases, with 6 bases sitting between them. The germline V gene encodes CDR1 KGHSH and CDR2 LQKENI. The CDR3 spans 12 residues. The CDR3 is CASSEWQETQYF. The CDR3 bases are TGTGCCAGCTCAGAATGGCAAGAGACCCAGTACTTC.